The rows below give T cell receptor beta chains drawn from one sample of a study of response to subunit inactivated influenza vaccine. TCRdb ran MiXCR on the RT-PCR reads and lists one entry per CDR3 protein. This sample has around 710,000 distinct CDR3 sequences, with around 14% found just once. The sequencing here drew on PBMCs from blood, taken approximately 15 days before vaccination. These receptors were collected from a man between 50 and 59 years old who received an inactivated influenza vaccine. The CDR3 runs from the conserved cysteine through the conserved F or W. A D gene is named only where the DNA matches it firmly. Clone size is shown for a subset of rows, as once, few, many or a class of expanded clone.

V	size	J	D	DNA	CDR3
TRBV25-1	-	TRBJ2-7	TRBD2	TGTGCCAGCAGTGAAACCGGGACTAGTCCCTACGAGCAGTACTTC	CASSETGTSPYEQYF
TRBV6-1	-	TRBJ2-5	-	TGTGCCAGCAGTAAGGATATACAGAGGGTAGCCGAGACCCAGTACTTC	CASSKDIQRVAETQYF
TRBV5-1	-	TRBJ2-1	TRBD2	TGCGCCAGCAGCTCCAGACTAGCGGGGGGGCTTGGTACATTTATCCATGAGCAGTTCTTC	CASSSRLAGGLGTFIHEQFF
TRBV5-1	-	TRBJ2-7	TRBD1	TGCGCCAGCAGCTTGGGTGGGGACAGGCGTTACGAGCAGTACTTC	CASSLGGDRRYEQYF
TRBV4-3	-	TRBJ2-7	-	TGCGCCAGCAGCCAAAGGTGGCAGGGGTCCGACGAGCAGTACTTC	CASSQRWQGSDEQYF
TRBV20-1	-	TRBJ1-5	TRBD1	TGCAGTGCTAGAATACAGGGGGCTAGCAATCAGCCCCAGCATTTT	CSARIQGASNQPQHF
TRBV11-2	-	TRBJ2-7	TRBD2	TGTGCCAGCAGCTTATTGGGGGACTATCGCTACTTC	CASSLLGDYRYF
TRBV20-1	-	TRBJ2-7	-	TGCAGTGCTAGACGGGATTACGCCTACGAGCAGTACTTC	CSARRDYAYEQYF
TRBV7-2	few	TRBJ1-2	-	TGTGCCAGCAGCTTTAAGTATAATGGCTACACCTTC	CASSFKYNGYTF
TRBV7-9	many	TRBJ2-5	-	TGTGCCAGCAGCTCCCCGGGTGGACGGGGAGAGACCCAGTACTTC	CASSSPGGRGETQYF
TRBV18	-	TRBJ1-1	-	TGTGCCAGCTCACAGGTTTGGGGGCAGAACACTGAAGCTTTCTTT	CASSQVWGQNTEAFF
TRBV4-3	-	TRBJ2-3	-	TGCGCCAGCAGCCAAGTAAGAGGCCCAAGGTGGCGTACGCAGTATTTT	CASSQVRGPRWRTQYF
TRBV9	many	TRBJ2-7	TRBD2	TGTGCCAGCAGCGTAGAGACTAGCGGGATTTACGAGCAGTACTTC	CASSVETSGIYEQYF
TRBV6-4	few	TRBJ2-1	TRBD2	TGTGCCAGCAGTGAAGGGACTACTAATGAGCAGTTCTTC	CASSEGTTNEQFF
TRBV12-3/TRBV12-4	few	TRBJ2-7	TRBD1	TGTGCCAGCACGAACAGGGGGTTGTACGAGCAGTACTTC	CASTNRGLYEQYF
TRBV3-1	many	TRBJ2-2	-	TGTGCCAGCAGCCAAGGGGCCACGTCGGGGGAGCTGTTTTTT	CASSQGATSGELFF
TRBV28	-	TRBJ1-2	TRBD1	TGTGCCAGCAGTTCATTCCAGGGGGCGTATGGCTACACCTTC	CASSSFQGAYGYTF
TRBV12-3/TRBV12-4	-	TRBJ1-2	-	TGTGCCAGCAGTTTTACCCCGGGACGGCTACTCTATGGCTACACCTTC	CASSFTPGRLLYGYTF
TRBV9	-	TRBJ2-5	-	TGTGCCAGCAGCGAGGGGGCGGGGCCCGGGGAGACCCAGTACTTC	CASSEGAGPGETQYF
TRBV6-1	-	TRBJ2-1	TRBD1	TGTGCCAGCAGGCGTCCCGGGACAGACAATGAGCAGTTCTTC	CASRRPGTDNEQFF
TRBV7-6	-	TRBJ2-5	TRBD2	TGTGCCAGCAGCTTAGCGGTTAGCGGGAGGGGCCAAGAGACCCAGTACTTC	CASSLAVSGRGQETQYF
TRBV7-9	-	TRBJ1-1	-	TGTGCCAGCAGCTGGACAACTGAAGCTTTCTTT	CASSWTTEAFF
TRBV28	many	TRBJ2-5	-	TGTGCCAGCAGTTTGGATCAAGGGACGGAGACCCAGTACTTC	CASSLDQGTETQYF
TRBV2	few	TRBJ2-1	TRBD2	TGTGCCAGCAGTGGTACTAGCGGGACGGGCAATGAGCAGTTCTTC	CASSGTSGTGNEQFF
TRBV20-1	many	TRBJ2-2	-	TGCAGTGCTAGGGGGGGCCACGCGAACACCGGGGAGCTGTTTTTT	CSARGGHANTGELFF
TRBV10-2	-	TRBJ2-7	TRBD1	TGCGCCAGCAGTGAGTCGGACAGGCTATGGAACGAGCAGTACTTC	CASSESDRLWNEQYF
TRBV7-2	few	TRBJ1-2	-	TGTGCCAGCAGCTTAGTTCCGGGAGGGAGCTATGGCTACACCTTC	CASSLVPGGSYGYTF
TRBV7-2	-	TRBJ2-1	-	TGTGCCAGCAGCTTAGCCGGTAGCCAGGCGAATAATGAGCAGTTCTTC	CASSLAGSQANNEQFF
TRBV23-1	-	TRBJ2-4	-	TGCGCCAGCAGTCAATCATTAGCCAAAAACATTCAGTACTTC	CASSQSLAKNIQYF
TRBV20-1	-	TRBJ1-5	-	TGCAGTGCCCTGAGTGGGGCTTATAGCAATCAGCCCCAGCATTTT	CSALSGAYSNQPQHF
TRBV7-2	-	TRBJ2-5	-	TGTGCCAGCAACTTGTCCGACCGGGAGACCCAGTACTTC	CASNLSDRETQYF
TRBV20-1	many	TRBJ2-1	TRBD2	TGCAGTGCCTCTACTAGCGGGGGGGGGAATGAGCAGTTCTTC	CSASTSGGGNEQFF
TRBV7-2	-	TRBJ2-7	-	TGTGCCAGCAGCACTCGGGCCCGGGAGCAGTACTTC	CASSTRAREQYF
TRBV5-1	many	TRBJ2-2	-	TGCGCCAGCAGCCTGGGATCAGGGCCTAACACCGGGGAGCTGTTTTTT	CASSLGSGPNTGELFF
TRBV29-1	-	TRBJ1-1	-	TGCAGCGTTGTTGATTTCACCACTATGAACACTGAAGCTTTCTTT	CSVVDFTTMNTEAFF
TRBV12-3/TRBV12-4	-	TRBJ2-5	TRBD2	TGTGCCAGCAGTGACCAGCGGGGCCAAGAGACCCAGTACTTC	CASSDQRGQETQYF
TRBV30	-	TRBJ1-4	-	TGTGCCTGGATTTTCGGGGAAAAACTGTTTTTT	CAWIFGEKLFF
TRBV11-2	few	TRBJ2-7	-	TGTGCCAGCAGCTTAACTTATGGTCTCTCCCAGAGGACATCCTACGAGCAGTACTTC	CASSLTYGLSQRTSYEQYF
TRBV7-9	-	TRBJ2-5	TRBD2	TGTGCCAGCAGCCGACTAGCGGGAGGGCCAGAGACCCAGTACTTC	CASSRLAGGPETQYF
TRBV14	few	TRBJ2-5	-	TGTGCCAGCAGCCAAGAAGGCGGCCCTCAGTGGCACCGGACCCAGTACTTC	CASSQEGGPQWHRTQYF